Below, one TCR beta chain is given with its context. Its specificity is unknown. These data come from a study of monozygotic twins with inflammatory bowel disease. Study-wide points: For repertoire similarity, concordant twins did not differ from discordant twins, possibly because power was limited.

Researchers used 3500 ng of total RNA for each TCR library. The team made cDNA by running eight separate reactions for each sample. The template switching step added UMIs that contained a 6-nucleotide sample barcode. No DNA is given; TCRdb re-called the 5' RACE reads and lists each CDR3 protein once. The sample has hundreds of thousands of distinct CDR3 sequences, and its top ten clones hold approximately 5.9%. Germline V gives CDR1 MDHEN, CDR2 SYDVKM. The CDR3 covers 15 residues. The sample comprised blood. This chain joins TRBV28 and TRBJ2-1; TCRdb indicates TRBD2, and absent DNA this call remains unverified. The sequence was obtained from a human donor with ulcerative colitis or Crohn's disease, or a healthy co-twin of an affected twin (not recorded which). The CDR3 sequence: CASTRDPNSYNEQFF.